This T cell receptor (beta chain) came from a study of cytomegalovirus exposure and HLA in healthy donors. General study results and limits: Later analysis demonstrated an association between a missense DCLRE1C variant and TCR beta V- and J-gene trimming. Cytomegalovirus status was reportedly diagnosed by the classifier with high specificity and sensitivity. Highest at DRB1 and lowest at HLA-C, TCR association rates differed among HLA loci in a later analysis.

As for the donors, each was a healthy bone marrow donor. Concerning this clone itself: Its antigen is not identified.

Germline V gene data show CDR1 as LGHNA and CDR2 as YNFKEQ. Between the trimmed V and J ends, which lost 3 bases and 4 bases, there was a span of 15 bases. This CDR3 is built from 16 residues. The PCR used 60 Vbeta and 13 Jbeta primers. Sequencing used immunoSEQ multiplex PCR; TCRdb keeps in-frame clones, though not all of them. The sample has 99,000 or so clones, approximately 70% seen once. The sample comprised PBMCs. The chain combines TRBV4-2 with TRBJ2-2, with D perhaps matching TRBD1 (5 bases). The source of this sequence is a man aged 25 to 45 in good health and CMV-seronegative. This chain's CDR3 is CASSQGLREGTGELFF. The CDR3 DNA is TGTGCCAGCAGCCAGGGGCTCAGGGAAGGCACCGGGGAGCTGTTTTTT.